This T cell receptor beta chain derives from a study of cytomegalovirus exposure and HLA in healthy donors. While unrecorded immune exposures were likely, the donors were nominally healthy when sampled. Primers for the PCR totalled 60 Vbeta and 13 Jbeta. Clones were read by immunoSEQ multiplex PCR, and TCRdb kept only the in-frame ones, dropping some. The data show approximately 120,000 clones, approximately 79% seen once. Germline V gene sequence: CDR1 WNHNN, CDR2 SYGVQD (reference sequence). V shed 0 bases, J shed 6 bases, and the junction held 12 bases outside the gene matches. The CDR3 consists of 18 residues.

This receptor was identified in a man aged 25 to 40 in good health and CMV-seronegative. The chain uses TRBV10-1 and TRBJ2-1; TRBD1 matches at 9 bases. The sequenced sample consisted of PBMCs. CDR3 amino acids: CASSESWTWGQGSNEQFF. As DNA, the CDR3 is TGCGCCAGCAGTGAGTCGTGGACTTGGGGACAGGGTAGCAATGAGCAGTTCTTC.